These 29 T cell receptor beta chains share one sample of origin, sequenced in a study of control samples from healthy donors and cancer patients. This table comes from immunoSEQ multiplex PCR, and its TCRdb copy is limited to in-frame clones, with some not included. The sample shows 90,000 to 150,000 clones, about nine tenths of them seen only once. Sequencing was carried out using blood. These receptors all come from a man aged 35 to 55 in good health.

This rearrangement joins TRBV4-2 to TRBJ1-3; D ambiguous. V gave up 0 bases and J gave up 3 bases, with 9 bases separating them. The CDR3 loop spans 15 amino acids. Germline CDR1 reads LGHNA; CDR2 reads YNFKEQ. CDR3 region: CASSQDQGNGNTIYF. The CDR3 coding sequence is TGTGCCAGCAGCCAAGATCAAGGGAATGGAAACACCATATATTTT.

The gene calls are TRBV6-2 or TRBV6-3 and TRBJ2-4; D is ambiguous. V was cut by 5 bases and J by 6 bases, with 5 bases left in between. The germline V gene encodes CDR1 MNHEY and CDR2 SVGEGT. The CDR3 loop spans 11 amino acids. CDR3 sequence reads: CASSAGNIQYF. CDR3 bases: TGTGCCAGCAGTGCCGGAAACATTCAGTACTTC.

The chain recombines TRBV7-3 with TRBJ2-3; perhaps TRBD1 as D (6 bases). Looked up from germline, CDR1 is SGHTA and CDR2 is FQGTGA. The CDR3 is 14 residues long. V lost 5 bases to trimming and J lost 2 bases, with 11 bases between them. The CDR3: CASSQDRYTDTQYF. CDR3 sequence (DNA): TGTGCCAGCAGCCAGGACAGATACACAGATACGCAGTATTTT.

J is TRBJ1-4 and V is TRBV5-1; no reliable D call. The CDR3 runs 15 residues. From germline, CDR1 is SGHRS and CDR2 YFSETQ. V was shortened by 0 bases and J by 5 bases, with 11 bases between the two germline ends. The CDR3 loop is CASSLARVGNEKLFF. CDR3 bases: TGCGCCAGCAGCTTGGCCCGGGTAGGGAATGAAAAACTGTTTTTT. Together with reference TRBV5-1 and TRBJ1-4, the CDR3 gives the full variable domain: KAGVTQTPRYLIKTRGQQVTLSCSPISGHRSVSWYQQTPGQGLQFLFEYFSETQRNKGNFPGRFSGRQFSNSRSEMNVSTLELGDSALYLCASSLARVGNEKLFFGSGTQLSVL.

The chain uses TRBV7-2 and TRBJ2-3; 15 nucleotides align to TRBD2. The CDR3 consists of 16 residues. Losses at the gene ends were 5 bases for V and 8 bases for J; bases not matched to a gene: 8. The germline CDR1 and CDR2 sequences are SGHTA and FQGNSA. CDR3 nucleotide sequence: TGTGCCAGCAGCAGCGGACTAGCGGGGGGGCGGGTTACGCAGTATTTT. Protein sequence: CASSSGLAGGRVTQYF.

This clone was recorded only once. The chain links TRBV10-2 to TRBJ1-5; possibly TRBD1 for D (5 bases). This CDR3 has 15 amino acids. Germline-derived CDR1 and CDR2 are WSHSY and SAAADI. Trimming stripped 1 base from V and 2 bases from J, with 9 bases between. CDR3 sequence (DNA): TGCGCCAGCAGTGAGTGGGGGATCGGCAATCAGCCCCAGCATTTT. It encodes CASSEWGIGNQPQHF.

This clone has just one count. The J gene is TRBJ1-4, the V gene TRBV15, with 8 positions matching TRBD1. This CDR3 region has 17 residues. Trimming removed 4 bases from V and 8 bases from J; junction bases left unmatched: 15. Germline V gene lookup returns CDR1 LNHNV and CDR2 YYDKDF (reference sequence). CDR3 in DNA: TGTGCCACCAGCATCCCAGGGGGCGGGGGGACCCGGGAAAAACTGTTTTTT. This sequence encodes CATSIPGGGGTREKLFF.

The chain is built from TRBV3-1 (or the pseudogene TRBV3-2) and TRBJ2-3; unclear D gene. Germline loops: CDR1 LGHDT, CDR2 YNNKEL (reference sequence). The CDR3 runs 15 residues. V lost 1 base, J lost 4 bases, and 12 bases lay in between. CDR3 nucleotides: TGTGCCAGCAGCCAAGCGAGCACCTCCCCAGATACGCAGTATTTT. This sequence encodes CASSQASTSPDTQYF.

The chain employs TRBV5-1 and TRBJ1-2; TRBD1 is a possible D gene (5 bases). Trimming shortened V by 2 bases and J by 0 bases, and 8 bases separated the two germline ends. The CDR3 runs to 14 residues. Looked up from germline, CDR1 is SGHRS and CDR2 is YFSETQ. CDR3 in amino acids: CASSLMGPNYGYTF. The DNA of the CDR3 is TGCGCCAGCAGCTTAATGGGACCTAACTATGGCTACACCTTC.

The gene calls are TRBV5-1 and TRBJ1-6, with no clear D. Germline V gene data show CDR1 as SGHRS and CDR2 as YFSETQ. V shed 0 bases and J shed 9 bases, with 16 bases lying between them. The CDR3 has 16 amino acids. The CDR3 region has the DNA TGCGCCAGCAGCTTGGCCGGGCAGGATAGAGGTTCACCCCTCCACTTT. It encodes CASSLAGQDRGSPLHF.

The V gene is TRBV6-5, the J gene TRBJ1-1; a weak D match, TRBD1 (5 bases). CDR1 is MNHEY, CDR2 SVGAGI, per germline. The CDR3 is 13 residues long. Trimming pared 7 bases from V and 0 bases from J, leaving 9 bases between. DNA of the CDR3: TGTGCCAGCATCGGGACGCTGAACACTGAAGCTTTCTTT. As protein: CASIGTLNTEAFF.

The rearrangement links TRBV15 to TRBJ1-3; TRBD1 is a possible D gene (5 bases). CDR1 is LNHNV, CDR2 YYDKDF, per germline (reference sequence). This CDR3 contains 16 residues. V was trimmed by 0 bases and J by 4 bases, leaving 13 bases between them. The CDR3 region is CATSRESKGRGNTIYF. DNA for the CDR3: TGTGCCACCAGCAGAGAGAGCAAGGGACGCGGAAACACCATATATTTT.

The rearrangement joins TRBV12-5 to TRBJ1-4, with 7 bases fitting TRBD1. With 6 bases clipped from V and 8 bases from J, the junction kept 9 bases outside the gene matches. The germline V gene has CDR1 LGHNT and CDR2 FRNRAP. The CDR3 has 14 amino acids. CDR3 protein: CASGLPGTEEKLFF. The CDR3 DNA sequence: TGTGCTAGTGGACTTCCCGGGACAGAAGAAAAACTGTTTTTT.

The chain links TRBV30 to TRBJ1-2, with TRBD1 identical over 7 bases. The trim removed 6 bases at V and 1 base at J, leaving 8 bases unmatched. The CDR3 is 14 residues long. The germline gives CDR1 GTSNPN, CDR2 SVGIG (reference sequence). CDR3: CACEDRSFNYGYTF. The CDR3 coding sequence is TGTGCCTGTGAGGACAGGAGCTTTAACTATGGCTACACCTTC.

CDR3: CASRRQGADTGELFF. The DNA for the CDR3 is TGTGCCAGCAGGCGACAGGGGGCAGACACCGGGGAGCTGTTTTTT. J is TRBJ2-2 and V is TRBV5-4; 10 bases match TRBD1. The germline gives CDR1 SGHNT, CDR2 YYREEE (reference sequence). This CDR3 comprises 15 residues. V shed 5 bases and J 3 bases; nucleotides not matched to a gene: 4. Filled out from reference TRBV5-4 and TRBJ2-2, the complete variable domain reads ETGVTQSPTHLIKTRGQQVTLRCSSQSGHNTVSWYQQALGQGPQFIFQYYREEENGRGNFPPRFSGLQFPNYSSELNVNALELDDSALYLCASRRQGADTGELFFGEGSRLTVL.

CDR3 nucleotide sequence: TGCAGTGCTCTAGCGGGGAACGAGCAGTACTTC. Protein sequence: CSALAGNEQYF. The chain couples TRBV20-1 to TRBJ2-7; 9 bases align to TRBD2. This CDR3 region has 11 residues. After removal of 5 bases from V and 5 bases from J, the junction contained 1 base not matched to a gene. The germline V gene has CDR1 DFQATT and CDR2 SNEGSKA (reference sequence).

CDR3 sequence: CASRILGGHSNTGELFF. DNA of the CDR3: TGCGCCAGCAGGATCTTAGGGGGCCATAGTAACACCGGGGAGCTGTTTTTT. The chain joins TRBV10-2 to TRBJ2-2; 7 bases agree with TRBD1. The trim removed 6 bases at V and 2 bases at J, leaving 12 bases unmatched. This CDR3 comprises 17 residues. Germline V lookup: CDR1 WSHSY, CDR2 SAAADI.

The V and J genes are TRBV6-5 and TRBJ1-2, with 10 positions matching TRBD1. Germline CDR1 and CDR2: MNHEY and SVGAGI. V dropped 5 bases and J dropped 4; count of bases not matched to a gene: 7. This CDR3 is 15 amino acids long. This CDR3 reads CASSMGQGFRYGYTF. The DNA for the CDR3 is TGTGCCAGCAGTATGGGACAGGGGTTCCGCTATGGCTACACCTTC.

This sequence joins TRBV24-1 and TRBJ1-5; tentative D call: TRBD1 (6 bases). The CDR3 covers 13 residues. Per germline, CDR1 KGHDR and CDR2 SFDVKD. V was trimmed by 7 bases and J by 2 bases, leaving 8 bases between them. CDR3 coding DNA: TGTGCCACCAGCCGACAGGGCAATCAGCCCCAGCATTTT. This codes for CATSRQGNQPQHF.

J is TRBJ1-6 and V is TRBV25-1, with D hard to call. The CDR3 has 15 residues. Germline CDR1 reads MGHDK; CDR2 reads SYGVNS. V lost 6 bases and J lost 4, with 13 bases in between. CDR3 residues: CASRAPLGYNSPLHF. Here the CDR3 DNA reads TGTGCCAGCAGGGCCCCACTCGGGTATAATTCACCCCTCCACTTT.

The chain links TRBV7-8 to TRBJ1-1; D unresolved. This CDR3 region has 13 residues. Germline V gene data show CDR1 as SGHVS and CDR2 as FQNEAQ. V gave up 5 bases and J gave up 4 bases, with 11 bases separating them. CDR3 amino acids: CASSAMLGTEAFF. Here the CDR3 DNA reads TGTGCCAGCAGCGCGATGCTGGGCACTGAAGCTTTCTTT.

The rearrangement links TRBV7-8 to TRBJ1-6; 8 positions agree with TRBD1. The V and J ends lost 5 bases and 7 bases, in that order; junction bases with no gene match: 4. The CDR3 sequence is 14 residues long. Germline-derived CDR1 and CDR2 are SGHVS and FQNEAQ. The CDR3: CASSPTGENSPLHF. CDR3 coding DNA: TGTGCCAGCAGCCCGACAGGGGAGAATTCACCCCTCCACTTT.

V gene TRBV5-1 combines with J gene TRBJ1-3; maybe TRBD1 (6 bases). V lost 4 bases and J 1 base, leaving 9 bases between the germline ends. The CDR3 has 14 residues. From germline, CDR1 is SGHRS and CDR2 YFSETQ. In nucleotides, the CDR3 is TGCGCCAGCAGCGAGGACAGATCTGGAAACACCATATATTTT. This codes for CASSEDRSGNTIYF.

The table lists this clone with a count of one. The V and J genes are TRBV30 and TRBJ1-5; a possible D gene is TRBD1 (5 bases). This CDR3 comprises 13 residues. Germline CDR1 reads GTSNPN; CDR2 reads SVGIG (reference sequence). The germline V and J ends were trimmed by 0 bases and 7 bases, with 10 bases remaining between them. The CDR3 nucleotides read TGTGCCTGGAGTGTGAGGGCAGGGCAGCCCCAGCATTTT. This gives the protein CAWSVRAGQPQHF.

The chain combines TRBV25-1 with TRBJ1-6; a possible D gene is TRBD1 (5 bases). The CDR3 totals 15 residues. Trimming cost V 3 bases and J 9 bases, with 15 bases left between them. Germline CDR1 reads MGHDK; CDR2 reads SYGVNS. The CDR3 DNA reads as TGTGCCAGCAGTGACGGGGCAGATACTCTTTCACCCCTCCACTTT. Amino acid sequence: CASSDGADTLSPLHF.

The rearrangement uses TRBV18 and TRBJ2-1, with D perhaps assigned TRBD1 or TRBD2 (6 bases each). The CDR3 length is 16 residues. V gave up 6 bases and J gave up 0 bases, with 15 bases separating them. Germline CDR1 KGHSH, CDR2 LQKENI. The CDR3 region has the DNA TGTGCCAGCTCTGGAGGGACATCGAGCTCCTACAATGAGCAGTTCTTC. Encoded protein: CASSGGTSSSYNEQFF.

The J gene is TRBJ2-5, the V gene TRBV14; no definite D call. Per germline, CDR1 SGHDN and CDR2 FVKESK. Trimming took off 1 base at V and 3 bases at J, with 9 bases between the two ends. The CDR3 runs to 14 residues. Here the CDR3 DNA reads TGTGCCAGCAGCCAAGCCAACAGAAAAGAGACCCAGTACTTC. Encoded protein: CASSQANRKETQYF.

CDR3 in amino acids: CASSHPLLSGNTIYF. CDR3 nucleotide sequence: TGCGCCAGCAGCCACCCTCTCCTCTCTGGAAACACCATATATTTT. The J gene is TRBJ1-3, the V gene TRBV4-1; no definite D call. CDR1 MGHRA and CDR2 YSYEKL come from the germline V gene. This CDR3 has 15 amino acids. V lost 3 bases to trimming and J lost 0 bases, with 9 bases between them.

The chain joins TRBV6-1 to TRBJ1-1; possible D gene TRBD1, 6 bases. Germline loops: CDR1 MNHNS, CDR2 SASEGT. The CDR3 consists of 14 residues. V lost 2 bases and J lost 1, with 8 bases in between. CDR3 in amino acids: CASSERDTNTEAFF. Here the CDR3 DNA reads TGTGCCAGCAGTGAACGGGACACGAACACTGAAGCTTTCTTT.